This T cell receptor beta chain was sequenced in a study of blood T cells in healthy people across ages. Together with a sample-barcoded 5' primer, a J-beta primer mix was included in a second PCR lasting about 7 to 12 cycles. TCRdb itself ran the 5' RACE reads through MiXCR, one entry per CDR3 protein. Altogether about 670,000 distinct CDR3 sequences are present, 40% to 50% being singletons, with the ten largest covering about 32%. Study findings and constraints: Age showed a roughly linear inverse relationship with TCR beta diversity per million T cells.

PBMCs, at least 6 million per sample, were isolated. About this clonotype: Its antigen is unidentified.

Germline V gene sequence: CDR1 KGHSH, CDR2 LQKENI. With 6 bases removed from V and 6 bases from J, the gap between germline ends came to 12 bases. CDR3 length: 14 residues. Sample: blood. The chain has TRBV18 and TRBJ1-6; D perhaps matches TRBD1 (5 bases). The source of this sequence is a man of 80 years or more in good health. This CDR3 reads CASSTTDTNSPLHF. In nucleotides, the CDR3 is TGTGCCAGCTCGACGACAGATACTAATTCACCCCTCCACTTT.